This is a list of T cell receptor beta chains from one sample in a study of human T cells and chemical hapten exposure. TCRdb itself ran the RACE reads through MiXCR, one entry per CDR3 protein. The sample records approximately 25,000 distinct CDR3 sequences, 8% to 10% being singletons. Here the sequenced sample was whole blood, taken in connection with sensitization to the hapten diphenylcyclopropenone (DPC). The receptors stem from a man between 25 and 39 years old with alopecia areata. Some clones in this sample may be carry-over from other donors' samples. Each CDR3 is given with its conserved first and last residue. D genes are given only for firm matches. Clone size appears in some rows only: once, few, many, or a class for an expanded clone.

>TRBD1|TRBV6-2/TRBV6-3|few|TRBJ1-5
CASRGTGGNGQPQHF
TGTGCCAGCAGAGGGACAGGGGGCAATGGGCAGCCCCAGCATTTT
>-|TRBV29-1|-|TRBJ1-4
CSAGDRNEKLFF
TGCAGCGCCGGGGACCGGAATGAAAAACTGTTTTTT
>TRBD2|TRBV20-1|few|TRBJ2-1
CSARDGLGGSSYNEQFF
TGCAGTGCTAGAGATGGGCTAGGCGGGAGCTCCTACAATGAGCAGTTCTTC
>TRBD1|TRBV12-3/TRBV12-4|many|TRBJ1-2
CASSKQGGYGYTF
TGTGCCAGCAGTAAACAGGGGGGCTATGGCTACACCTTC
>-|TRBV20-1|-|TRBJ1-5
CSATAGQPQHF
TGCAGTGCGACAGCCGGTCAGCCCCAGCATTTT
>-|TRBV7-6|many|TRBJ1-1
CASSLRRDDTEAFF
TGTGCCAGCAGCTTAAGGAGGGACGACACTGAAGCTTTCTTT
>-|TRBV18|-|TRBJ1-6
CASSPNHLEAVSPLHF
TGTGCCAGCTCACCGAACCATCTCGAAGCGGTTTCACCCCTCCACTTT
>TRBD1|TRBV12-3/TRBV12-4|few|TRBJ1-6
CASSLIRSGTGGNSPLHF
TGTGCCAGCAGTTTAATTCGATCCGGGACAGGGGGCAATTCACCCCTCCACTTT
>-|TRBV7-2|few|TRBJ1-2
CASSLSDGAYYGYTF
TGTGCCAGCAGCTTAAGTGATGGGGCTTACTATGGCTACACCTTC
>-|TRBV12-3/TRBV12-4|few|TRBJ1-5
CASSLNAGGHQPQHF
TGTGCCAGCAGTTTAAATGCTGGGGGACATCAGCCCCAGCATTTT
>-|TRBV7-3|many|TRBJ2-1
CASSSRLNNEQFF
TGTGCCAGCAGCTCCCGACTGAACAATGAGCAGTTCTTC
>-|TRBV29-1|-|TRBJ1-4
CSVWTGNNEKLFF
TGCAGCGTTTGGACGGGTAATAATGAAAAACTGTTTTTT
>TRBD1|TRBV6-5|many|TRBJ2-4
CASSYSTGGSSKNIQYF
TGTGCCAGCAGTTACTCTACAGGGGGCAGCTCCAAAAACATTCAGTACTTC
>-|TRBV7-2|many|TRBJ1-2
CASSLGLLRTDHGYTF
TGTGCCAGCAGCTTAGGACTCCTAAGGACAGATCATGGCTACACCTTC
>TRBD1|TRBV4-1|few|TRBJ2-3
CASSQENQGDTDTQYF
TGCGCCAGCAGCCAAGAAAACCAGGGGGACACAGATACGCAGTATTTT
>-|TRBV29-1|-|TRBJ1-2
CSLERVGGYTF
TGCAGCCTCGAAAGGGTCGGAGGCTACACCTTC
>-|TRBV4-3|few|TRBJ2-7
CASSQEPRGGYEQYF
TGCGCCAGCAGCCAAGAACCCAGGGGAGGCTACGAGCAGTACTTC
>TRBD1|TRBV7-8|many|TRBJ2-1
CASSPTGAWSSYNEQFF
TGTGCCAGCAGCCCCACAGGGGCCTGGAGCTCCTACAATGAGCAGTTCTTC
>-|TRBV7-9|-|TRBJ2-1
CASSVQGLTHNEQFF
TGTGCCAGCAGCGTACAGGGTTTGACTCACAATGAGCAGTTCTTC
>TRBD1|TRBV6-5|many|TRBJ1-3
CASSTRQGKTGNTIYF
TGTGCCAGCAGTACCAGACAGGGGAAAACCGGAAACACCATATATTTT
>-|TRBV20-1|few|TRBJ2-7
CSARGRVHEQYF
TGCAGTGCTAGAGGCAGGGTCCACGAGCAGTACTTC
>-|TRBV7-2|few|TRBJ2-5
CASSPPGVETQYF
TGTGCCAGCAGCCCTCCTGGGGTAGAGACCCAGTACTTC
>-|TRBV20-1|few|TRBJ2-2
CSARDQGRSTGELFF
TGCAGTGCTAGAGATCAGGGGCGGAGCACCGGGGAGCTGTTTTTT
>-|TRBV6-2/TRBV6-3|-|TRBJ2-3
CASSSLRTQYF
TGTGCCAGCAGTTCCTTGCGGACGCAGTATTTT
>-|TRBV4-3|many|TRBJ1-5
CASSQDRSSNQPQHF
TGCGCCAGCAGCCAAGATAGGAGCAGCAATCAGCCCCAGCATTTT
>TRBD2|TRBV30|many|TRBJ2-1
CAWRDRTSGYNEQFF
TGTGCCTGGAGAGATCGGACTAGCGGATACAATGAGCAGTTCTTC
>-|TRBV3-1|few|TRBJ2-7
CASSQDLGRYEQYF
TGTGCCAGCAGCCAAGATCTCGGGCGCTACGAGCAGTACTTC
>-|TRBV5-1|many|TRBJ1-1
CASRQQGGNTEAFF
TGCGCCAGCAGGCAACAGGGCGGTAACACTGAAGCTTTCTTT
>TRBD1|TRBV30|-|TRBJ1-5
CAWQDRVGQPQHF
TGTGCCTGGCAGGACAGGGTTGGCCAGCCCCAGCATTTT